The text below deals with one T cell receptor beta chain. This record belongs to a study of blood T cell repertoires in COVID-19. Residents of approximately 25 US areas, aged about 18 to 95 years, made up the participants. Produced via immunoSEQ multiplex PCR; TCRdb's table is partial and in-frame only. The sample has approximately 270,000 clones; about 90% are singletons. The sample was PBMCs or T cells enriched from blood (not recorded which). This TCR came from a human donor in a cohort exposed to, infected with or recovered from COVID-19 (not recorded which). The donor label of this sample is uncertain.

CDR3 nucleotides: TGTGCCAGTACCAATCGGGGTTATAACACTGAAGCTTTCTTT. Encoded protein: CASTNRGYNTEAFF. The chain combines TRBV19 with TRBJ1-1; no clear D gene. CDR1 and CDR2 from the germline V gene are LNHDA and SQIVND (reference sequence). This CDR3 is built from 14 residues. Trimming left V 7 bases short and J 2 bases short, with 14 bases between.